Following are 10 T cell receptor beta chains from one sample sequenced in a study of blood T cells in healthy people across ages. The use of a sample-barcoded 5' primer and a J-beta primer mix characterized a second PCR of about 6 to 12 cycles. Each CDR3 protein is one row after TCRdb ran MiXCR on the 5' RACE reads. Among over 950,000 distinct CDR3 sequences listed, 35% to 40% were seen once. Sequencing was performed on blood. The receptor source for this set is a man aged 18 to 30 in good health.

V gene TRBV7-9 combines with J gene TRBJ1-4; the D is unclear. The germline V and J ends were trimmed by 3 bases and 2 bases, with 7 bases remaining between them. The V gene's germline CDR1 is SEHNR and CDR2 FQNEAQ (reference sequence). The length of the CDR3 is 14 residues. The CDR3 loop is CASSLVLTNEKLFF. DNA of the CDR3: TGTGCCAGCAGCTTGGTATTGACTAATGAAAAACTGTTTTTT.

The CDR3 DNA reads TGTGCCAGCAGCTCTAGCGGAAATACGCAGTATTTT. Amino acid sequence: CASSSSGNTQYF. The genes are TRBV7-3 and TRBJ2-3, with 7 bases fitting TRBD2. The CDR3 length is 12 residues. Trimming at V came to 4 bases and at J to 7 bases, leaving 2 bases not matched to a gene. Germline V lookup: CDR1 SGHTA, CDR2 FQGTGA.

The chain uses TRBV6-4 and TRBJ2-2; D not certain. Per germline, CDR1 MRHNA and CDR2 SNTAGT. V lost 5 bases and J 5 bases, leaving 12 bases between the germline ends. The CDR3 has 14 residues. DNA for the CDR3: TGTGCCAGCAGTCCGGGCGGAAAAACCGGGGAGCTGTTTTTT. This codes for CASSPGGKTGELFF.

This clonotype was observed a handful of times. The CDR3 sequence: CASSQGSVADTQYF. CDR3 coding DNA: TGCGCCAGCAGCCAAGGAAGCGTCGCAGATACGCAGTATTTT. The rearrangement uses TRBV4-3 and TRBJ2-3; D unclear. Germline-derived CDR1 and CDR2 are LGHNA and YSLEER. The CDR3 is 14 amino acids. The germline V and J ends were trimmed by 1 base and 4 bases, with 9 bases remaining between them.

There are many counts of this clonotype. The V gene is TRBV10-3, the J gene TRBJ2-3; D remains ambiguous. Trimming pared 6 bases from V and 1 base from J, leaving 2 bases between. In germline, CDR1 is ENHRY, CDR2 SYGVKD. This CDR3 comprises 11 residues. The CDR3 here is CAIRGTDTQYF. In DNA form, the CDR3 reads TGTGCCATCAGGGGCACAGATACGCAGTATTTT.

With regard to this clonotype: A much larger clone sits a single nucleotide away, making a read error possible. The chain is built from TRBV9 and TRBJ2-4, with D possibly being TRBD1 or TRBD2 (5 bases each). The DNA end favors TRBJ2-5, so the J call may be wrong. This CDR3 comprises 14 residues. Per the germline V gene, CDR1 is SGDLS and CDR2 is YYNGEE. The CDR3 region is CASRKGPIQETQYF. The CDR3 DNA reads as TGTGCCAGCAGGAAGGGACCTATCCAAGAGACCCAGTACTTC.

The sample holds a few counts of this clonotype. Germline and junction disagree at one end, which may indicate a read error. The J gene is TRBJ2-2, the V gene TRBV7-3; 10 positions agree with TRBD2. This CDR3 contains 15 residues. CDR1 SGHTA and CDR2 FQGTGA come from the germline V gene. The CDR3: CSSSASGGNTGELFF. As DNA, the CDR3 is TGTTCCAGCAGCGCTAGCGGGGGAAACACCGGGGAGCTGTTTTTT.

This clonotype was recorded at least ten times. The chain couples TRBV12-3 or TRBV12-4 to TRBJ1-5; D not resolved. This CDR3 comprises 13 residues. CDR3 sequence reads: CATSDGIHQPQHF. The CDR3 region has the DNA TGTGCGACATCTGACGGAATACATCAGCCCCAGCATTTT.

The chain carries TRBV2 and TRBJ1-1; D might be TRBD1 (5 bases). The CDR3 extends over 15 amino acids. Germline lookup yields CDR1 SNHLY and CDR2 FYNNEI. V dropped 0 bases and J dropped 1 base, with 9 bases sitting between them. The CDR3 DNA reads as TGTGCCAGCAGTGAAGCGTGGGGGGGGAACACTGAAGCTTTCTTT. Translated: CASSEAWGGNTEAFF.

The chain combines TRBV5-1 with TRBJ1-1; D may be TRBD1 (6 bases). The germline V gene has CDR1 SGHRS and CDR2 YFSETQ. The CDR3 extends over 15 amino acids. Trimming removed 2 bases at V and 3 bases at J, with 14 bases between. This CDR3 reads CASSFSPGADTEAFF. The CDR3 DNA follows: TGCGCCAGCAGCTTTAGTCCAGGGGCGGACACTGAAGCTTTCTTT.